The source of this TCR beta chain is a study of long-term antiretroviral therapy in people with HIV. Study-wide points: Blood dating 2004 to 2017 may reflect older ART regimens. ART-treated samples gained diversity yet remained below transplant donor controls. Pre-ART expanded clones dominated the repertoire at every time point.

This clone was seen a few times. Antigen unknown. CDR3 length: 15 residues. Germline assignment: CDR1 MDHEN and CDR2 SYDVKM. Trimming left V 5 bases short and J 1 base short, with 12 bases between. Sampling of each donor yielded at least one pre-ART PBMC sample and at least two post-ART PBMC samples. Samples were assayed with immunoSEQ v3.0 at survey level. Data came from immunoSEQ multiplex PCR; TCRdb stores just in-frame clones and leaves some out. The sample lists some 28,000 clones, around 80% occurring once. The receptor's source is a man in his late teens or twenties with HIV. This chain connects TRBV28 to TRBJ1-5; D is perhaps TRBD1 (5 bases). The sample here was unsorted PBMCs, taken 1.5 years before starting antiretroviral therapy. The CDR3, as DNA: TGTGCCAGCAGTGCCAGGGTTGCAAGCAATCAGCCCCAGCATTTT. Protein sequence: CASSARVASNQPQHF.